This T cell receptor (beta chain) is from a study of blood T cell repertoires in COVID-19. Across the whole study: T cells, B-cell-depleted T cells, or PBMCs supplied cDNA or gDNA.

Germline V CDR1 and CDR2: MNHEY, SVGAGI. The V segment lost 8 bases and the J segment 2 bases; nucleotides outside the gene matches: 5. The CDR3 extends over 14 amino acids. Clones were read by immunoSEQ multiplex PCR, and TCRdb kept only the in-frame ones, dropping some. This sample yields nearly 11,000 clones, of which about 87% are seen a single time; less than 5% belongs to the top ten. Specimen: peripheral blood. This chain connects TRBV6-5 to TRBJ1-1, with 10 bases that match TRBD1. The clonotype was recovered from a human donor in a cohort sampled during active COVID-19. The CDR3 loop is CASPGQGRNTEAFF. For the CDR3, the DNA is TGTGCCAGCCCGGGACAGGGGAGAAACACTGAAGCTTTCTTT.